This T cell receptor (beta chain) was documented in a study of blood T cell repertoires in COVID-19. TCRdb's table, derived via immunoSEQ multiplex PCR, lists solely in-frame clones and lacks some. The sample consists of about 100,000 clones, roughly 88% of them appearing once. Germline CDR1 SGHRS, CDR2 YFSETQ. With 4 bases clipped from V and 2 bases from J, the junction kept 6 bases outside the gene matches. The CDR3 contains 16 residues. The chain recombines TRBV5-1 with TRBJ1-4; the match to TRBD1 covers 9 bases. The specimen was peripheral blood. The TCR originated in a woman in her sixties or seventies with acute or convalescent COVID-19. CDR3 nucleotide sequence: TGCGCCAGCAGCCCGGACAGGGGTGGCACTAATGAAAAACTGTTTTTT. Protein: CASSPDRGGTNEKLFF.